These 30 T cell receptor beta chains originate from one sample sequenced in a study of T cell repertoires in cytomegalovirus infection. TCRdb reprocessed the reads with MiXCR, giving one entry per CDR3 protein. The sample lists just over 300,000 distinct CDR3 sequences; roughly 15% were seen once. Sequenced input: PBMCs. The source is a human donor in good health (CMV status not recorded). Some clones in this sample may be carry-over from other donors' samples.

This clonotype has just a few counts. The J gene is TRBJ1-5, the V gene TRBV15; maybe TRBD1 (5 bases). V shed 1 base and J shed 4 bases, with 8 bases lying between them. Germline V gene data show CDR1 as LNHNV and CDR2 as YYDKDF (reference sequence). The CDR3 contains 14 residues. The CDR3: CATSRAQGNQPQHF. The CDR3 DNA follows: TGTGCCACCAGCAGAGCCCAGGGTAATCAGCCCCAGCATTTT.

This clonotype was seen ten or more times. The CDR3 loop is CASSPGRLVPGEKLFF. Written as DNA, the CDR3 is TGTGCCAGCAGCCCAGGACGTTTGGTACCCGGTGAAAAACTGTTTTTT. This chain joins TRBV7-8 and TRBJ1-4; no definite D call. With 5 bases removed from V and 7 bases from J, the gap between germline ends came to 20 bases. CDR1 and CDR2 from the germline V gene are SGHVS and FQNEAQ. The CDR3 sequence is 16 residues long.

This clonotype came up a few times. The CDR3 spells CASSMSNNQPQHF. Here the CDR3 DNA reads TGTGCCAGCAGCATGTCCAACAATCAGCCCCAGCATTTT. The rearrangement links TRBV11-2 to TRBJ1-5, with no clear D. The CDR3 extends over 13 amino acids. Germline-derived CDR1 and CDR2 are SGHAT and FQNNGV. Trimming shortened V by 5 bases and J by 3 bases, and 8 bases separated the two germline ends. Drawing the rest from reference TRBV11-2 and TRBJ1-5, the complete variable domain is EAGVAQSPRYKIIEKRQSVAFWCNPISGHATLYWYQQILGQGPKLLIQFQNNGVVDDSQLPKDRFSAERLKGVDSTLKIQPAKLEDSAVYLCASSMSNNQPQHFGDGTRLSIL.

This clonotype was seen only a few times. The chain has TRBV7-3 and TRBJ1-6; D unclear. CDR3 size: 13 residues. Germline V gene sequence: CDR1 SGHTA, CDR2 FQGTGA. The germline V and J ends were trimmed by 6 bases and 0 bases, with 3 bases remaining between them. This CDR3 reads CASRSSYNSPLHF. The DNA of the CDR3 is TGTGCCAGCAGAAGCTCCTATAATTCACCCCTCCACTTT.

Notes on this clonotype: One junction end does not reproduce the germline sequence, and a read error may be involved. This chain connects TRBV5-1 to TRBJ1-2; D not certain. Germline CDR1 reads SGHRS; CDR2 reads YFSETQ. CDR3 length: 15 residues. The CDR3 DNA sequence: TGCGCCAGCAGCTTGTCCCCCGAGACAACTGGTCCCTCTGACTTC. Protein sequence: CASSLSPETTGPSDF.

This sequence joins TRBV5-1 and TRBJ2-3, with TRBD1 matching over 9 bases. The germline V gene has CDR1 SGHRS and CDR2 YFSETQ. The J segment lost 1 base and the V segment lost 4 bases, leaving 7 bases of the junction unmatched. The CDR3 covers 16 residues. The CDR3 here is CASSLGQGLGTDTQYF. For the CDR3, the DNA is TGCGCCAGCAGCCTGGGACAGGGATTAGGCACAGATACGCAGTATTTT.

This clonotype was counted only a few times. This chain links TRBV5-1 with TRBJ2-1; perhaps TRBD2 as D (6 bases). The CDR3 has 14 amino acids. The V gene lost 4 bases and the J gene lost 8 bases, with 16 bases spanning the gap. Per the germline V gene, CDR1 is SGHRS and CDR2 is YFSETQ. This CDR3 reads CASSRGGTADEQFF. DNA of the CDR3: TGCGCCAGCAGCCGAGGCGGGACTGCGGATGAGCAGTTCTTC.

The genes are TRBV7-2 and TRBJ2-3; 11 bases fit TRBD2. Germline CDR1 reads SGHTA; CDR2 reads FQGNSA. With V trimmed by 1 base and J by 1 base, 13 bases remained unmatched. The CDR3 sequence is 20 residues long. The CDR3 reads CASSLVSSGGPTLGTDTQYF. CDR3 DNA: TGTGCCAGCAGCTTAGTTTCTAGCGGGGGGCCGACGTTAGGCACAGATACGCAGTATTTT.

The chain is built from TRBV28 and TRBJ1-2; D not certain. The CDR3 totals 14 residues. Germline V CDR1 and CDR2: MDHEN, SYDVKM. V shed 1 base and J shed 4 bases, with 10 bases lying between them. The CDR3 nucleotides are TGTGCCAGCAGTTTATTAGAGGAATTCTATGGCTACACCTTC. Encoded protein: CASSLLEEFYGYTF.

This clonotype was counted between two and nine times. In DNA, the CDR3 is TGCGCCAGCAGCCAAGATCTGAGGGCAGAGACCCAGTACTTC. This sequence encodes CASSQDLRAETQYF. This rearrangement joins TRBV4-3 to TRBJ2-5; TRBD2 is a possible D gene (5 bases). V was clipped by 0 bases and J by 4 bases, with 9 bases between them. CDR1 is LGHNA, CDR2 YSLEER, per germline. This CDR3 contains 14 residues.

This clonotype was counted many times. The chain has TRBV11-2 and TRBJ1-1, with D uncertain. This CDR3 is built from 17 residues. V lost 0 bases, J lost 1 base, and 15 bases lay in between. Germline CDR1 is SGHAT and CDR2 is FQNNGV. The DNA of the CDR3 is TGTGCCAGCAGCTTAGAGCCCTCCGCCCGGAGGAACACTGAAGCTTTCTTT. This translates into CASSLEPSARRNTEAFF.

This clonotype has a handful of counts. CDR3 sequence reads: CSVGARAGVNTGELFF. The CDR3 bases are TGCAGCGTCGGGGCCCGAGCGGGGGTAAACACCGGGGAGCTGTTTTTT. The rearrangement uses TRBV29-1 and TRBJ2-2, with TRBD2 identical over 8 bases. The germline CDR1 and CDR2 sequences are SQVTM and ANQGSEA. J lost 2 bases, V lost 6 bases, and 11 bases had no gene match. The CDR3 has 16 amino acids.

The chain combines TRBV20-1 with TRBJ1-6, with a tentative D call TRBD1 (6 bases). This CDR3 comprises 14 residues. The germline V gene has CDR1 DFQATT and CDR2 SNEGSKA (reference sequence). Trimming took 3 bases from V and 7 from J, leaving 13 bases between them. CDR3 loop: CSASRGASNSPLHF. The CDR3 DNA follows: TGCAGTGCTAGTAGGGGGGCTTCCAATTCACCCCTCCACTTT.

This clonotype was detected many times. This rearrangement joins TRBV6-1 to TRBJ2-5; D possibly corresponds to TRBD1 (5 bases). The length of the CDR3 is 15 residues. Germline V CDR1 and CDR2: MNHNS, SASEGT. With 1 base removed from V and 5 bases from J, the gap between germline ends came to 14 bases. The CDR3 loop is CASSEVPGRGETQYF. The CDR3 region has the DNA TGTGCCAGCAGTGAAGTTCCAGGGCGTGGGGAGACCCAGTACTTC.

The chain couples TRBV6-2 or TRBV6-3 to TRBJ1-1, with D possibly matching TRBD1 (6 bases). CDR1 MNHEY and CDR2 SVGEGT come from the germline V gene. This CDR3 comprises 15 residues. V was trimmed by 7 bases and J by 6 bases, leaving 21 bases between them. The CDR3 DNA sequence: TGTGCCAGCACGGGGGGGGCGAACATCCAAGCTGAAGCTTTCTTT. Amino acid sequence: CASTGGANIQAEAFF.

The rearrangement uses TRBV5-1 and TRBJ2-2, with a tentative D call TRBD1 (6 bases). Per the germline V gene, CDR1 is SGHRS and CDR2 is YFSETQ. Trimming stripped 3 bases from V and 2 bases from J, with 8 bases between. The CDR3 is 14 residues long. In DNA, the CDR3 is TGCGCCAGCAGCTGGGACATTAACACCGGGGAGCTGTTTTTT. Amino acid sequence: CASSWDINTGELFF.

This clonotype was seen many times. V usage is TRBV10-3 and J usage is TRBJ1-1; 8 nucleotides align to TRBD1. The CDR3 spans 12 residues. Germline CDR1 is ENHRY and CDR2 is SYGVKD. V lost 4 bases, J lost 5 bases, and 0 bases stayed unmatched. The CDR3 nucleotides read TGTGCCATCAGTGGACAGGGGACTGAAGCTTTCTTT. The encoded protein is CAISGQGTEAFF.

This clonotype was counted only a few times. The V call is TRBV25-1, the J call TRBJ1-2; D unclear. V lost 3 bases and J lost 8, with 13 bases in between. The CDR3 is 13 residues long. Per the germline V gene, CDR1 is MGHDK and CDR2 is SYGVNS. This CDR3 is CASSDPNRNGYTF. CDR3 in DNA: TGTGCCAGCAGTGATCCCAATAGAAACGGCTACACCTTC.

Ten or more counts support this clonotype. The chain uses TRBV10-2 and TRBJ2-7, with 7 nucleotides matching TRBD1. Germline V gene data show CDR1 as WSHSY and CDR2 as SAAADI. J was trimmed by 5 bases and V by 6 bases; bases with no gene match: 7. The CDR3 is 13 residues long. Written as DNA, the CDR3 is TGCGCCAGCAGGGACAGGTCGCCGCACGAGCAGTACTTC. This translates into CASRDRSPHEQYF.

The rearrangement links TRBV9 to TRBJ2-3, with TRBD2 matching over 11 bases. There are 16 residues in the CDR3. The germline V gene encodes CDR1 SGDLS and CDR2 YYNGEE. V dropped 3 bases and J dropped 2; count of bases not matched to a gene: 5. CDR3 region: CASSAGLAGVTDTQYF. As DNA, the CDR3 is TGTGCCAGCAGCGCAGGACTAGCGGGTGTCACAGATACGCAGTATTTT.

At least ten counts were recorded for this clonotype. The chain links TRBV7-9 to TRBJ1-2, with TRBD1 matching 11 bases. The ends lost 3 bases at V and 8 bases at J; junction bases unmatched: 8. This CDR3 region has 15 residues. Germline CDR1 SEHNR, CDR2 FQNEAQ (reference sequence). The CDR3 nucleotides are TGTGCCAGCAGCTTCGACGCCGGGACAGGGGGGGGCTACACCTTC. Translation gives CASSFDAGTGGGYTF.

The chain uses TRBV27 and TRBJ1-6, with D tentatively TRBD1 (6 bases). Germline assignment: CDR1 MNHEY and CDR2 SMNVEV (reference sequence). This CDR3 is 16 amino acids long. V lost 5 bases and J lost 6, with 17 bases in between. The CDR3, as DNA: TGTGCCAGCAGTGGCCTACAGGGTAGTGGTAATTCACCCCTCCACTTT. It yields the protein CASSGLQGSGNSPLHF.

The V gene is TRBV5-1, the J gene TRBJ2-1; D remains unclear. The CDR3 spans 15 residues. V lost 4 bases to trimming and J lost 0 bases, with 11 bases between them. Germline V gives CDR1 SGHRS, CDR2 YFSETQ. CDR3 coding DNA: TGCGCCAGCAGCAGACAACAGAGCTCCTACAATGAGCAGTTCTTC. Translated, it gives CASSRQQSSYNEQFF.

CDR3 sequence reads: CASSLDGSASAFF. The CDR3 DNA follows: TGTGCCAGCAGCTTAGATGGAAGCGCCTCGGCTTTCTTT. The chain carries TRBV11-3 and TRBJ1-1; D unclear. The germline V and J ends were trimmed by 0 bases and 11 bases, with 13 bases remaining between them. Germline-derived CDR1 and CDR2 are SGHNT and YENEEA. This CDR3 has 13 amino acids.

This clonotype was picked up a small number of times. The chain uses TRBV18 and TRBJ2-1, with D unclear. Trimming removed 0 bases from V and 8 bases from J, with 11 bases in between. The CDR3 is 14 amino acids. Germline lookup yields CDR1 KGHSH and CDR2 LQKENI. The CDR3 reads CASSPPGPADEQFF. The CDR3 coding sequence is TGTGCCAGCTCACCACCTGGCCCGGCGGATGAGCAGTTCTTC.

The sample holds many counts of this clonotype. This sequence joins TRBV7-9 and TRBJ1-4; D possibly corresponds to TRBD1 (5 bases). The germline V and J ends were trimmed by 8 bases and 8 bases, with 9 bases remaining between them. CDR1 and CDR2 (germline): SEHNR, FQNEAQ (reference sequence). The length of the CDR3 is 11 residues. Written as DNA, the CDR3 is TGTGCCAGCGCAGGGAACGAAAAACTGTTTTTT. Translating gives CASAGNEKLFF.

Only a few counts were recorded for this clonotype. V is TRBV19 and J is TRBJ2-6; D could derive from TRBD1 or TRBD2 (5 bases each). Germline assignment: CDR1 LNHDA and CDR2 SQIVND (reference sequence). Deletions cut 3 bases from V and 0 bases from J, with 15 bases between. This CDR3 has 18 residues. CDR3 loop: CASSIGTGRFSGANVLTF. Here the CDR3 DNA reads TGTGCCAGTAGTATCGGGACGGGGCGTTTCTCTGGGGCCAACGTCCTGACTTTC.

This chain uses TRBV28 with TRBJ1-5; 8 bases align to TRBD1. The CDR3 is made up of 19 amino acids. Per the germline V gene, CDR1 is MDHEN and CDR2 is SYDVKM. V gave up 5 bases and J gave up 0 bases; unmatched junction bases: 15. DNA for the CDR3: TGTGCCAGCAGTCTCTCCCGGGACAGGACCTACTATAGCAATCAGCCCCAGCATTTT. Translating gives CASSLSRDRTYYSNQPQHF.

A few counts support this clonotype. This chain connects TRBV18 to TRBJ1-3, with a possible D match to TRBD1 (5 bases). Trimming left V 4 bases short and J 4 bases short, with 14 bases between. This CDR3 is 15 amino acids long. Germline V lookup: CDR1 KGHSH, CDR2 LQKENI. The DNA for the CDR3 is TGTGCCAGCTCACAGGAGGGGTCCGGAGGAAACACCATATATTTT. It codes for CASSQEGSGGNTIYF.

This clonotype was found many times. The chain couples TRBV10-3 to TRBJ1-2; D is undetermined. The CDR3 sequence is 14 residues long. Germline V gene lookup returns CDR1 ENHRY and CDR2 SYGVKD. The V gene lost 5 bases and the J gene lost 5 bases, with 15 bases spanning the gap. The CDR3, as DNA: TGTGCCATCAGTCCTGGCCAAGAGGAATATGGCTACACCTTC. It codes for CAISPGQEEYGYTF.